This TCR beta chain was recorded in a study of cytomegalovirus exposure and HLA in healthy donors. Study overall: Around 80 million unique TCRs from HLA-typed donors were held in an early data release. Overall study results and limits: The authors enumerated some 160 TCR beta chains as linked to cytomegalovirus. At a 0.05 false discovery rate, a later analysis found roughly 17,000 TCR beta sequences to be associated with HLA alleles.

V lost 6 bases to trimming and J lost 3 bases, with 8 bases between them. Germline CDR1 and CDR2: LNHDA and SQIVND (reference sequence). The CDR3 has 12 residues. Researchers ran the PCR with 60 Vbeta and 13 Jbeta primers. This table comes from immunoSEQ multiplex PCR, and its TCRdb copy is limited to in-frame clones, with some not included. The sample lists about 200,000 clones, around 82% occurring once. The donors, nominally healthy at sampling, likely had unrecorded immune exposures. For this clone: Its antigen is currently unknown.

The TCR sequence derives from a woman younger than 45 in good health and CMV-seropositive. The gene calls are TRBV19 and TRBJ1-1; D unresolved. The sequencing sample was made of PBMCs. The CDR3 reads CASRGGDTEAFF. The CDR3 DNA follows: TGTGCCAGTAGGGGTGGAGACACTGAAGCTTTCTTT.